This paragraph reports one T cell receptor beta chain. These data are taken from a study of blood T cell repertoires in COVID-19. Study overall: Nucleic acid was either cDNA or gDNA, and it came from T cells, B-cell-depleted T cells, or PBMCs.

Germline V gene lookup returns CDR1 SGHVS and CDR2 FNYEAQ. CDR3 length: 15 residues. V lost 5 bases, J lost 6 bases, and 8 bases stayed unmatched. Generated by immunoSEQ multiplex PCR, the TCRdb table keeps only in-frame clones and is missing some. This table has around 270,000 clones, 85% to 90% appearing once. The gene calls are TRBV7-6 and TRBJ2-1; 9 bases are shared with TRBD1. The sample taken for sequencing was peripheral blood. The sequence derives from a man in his forties with acute or convalescent COVID-19. The CDR3 DNA reads as TGTGCCAGCAGCGCCCCGACAGGGGGTAGCAATGAGCAGTTCTTC. It translates to CASSAPTGGSNEQFF.